The rows below give T cell receptor beta chains drawn from one sample of a study of blood T cell repertoires in COVID-19. TCRdb's table, derived via immunoSEQ multiplex PCR, lists solely in-frame clones and lacks some. The sample comprises approximately 270,000 clones, roughly 90% of which are singletons, and around 2.1% rests with the top ten. Sample: peripheral blood. These TCRs come from a man aged 45 to 65 with acute or convalescent COVID-19. CDR3s include the opening cysteine and the closing phenylalanine or tryptophan. A D gene is named only where the DNA matches it firmly. Not every row has a clone size; where given, it reads once, few, many or a size class.

>TRBJ2-1|TRBV2|TRBD2|-
CASRGTSGGGSRQFF
TGTGCCAGCAGGGGAACTAGCGGGGGGGGAAGTCGGCAGTTCTTC
>TRBJ1-5|TRBV7-6|-|-
CASSPSSNQPQHF
TGTGCCAGCAGTCCGTCCAGCAATCAGCCCCAGCATTTT
>TRBJ2-1|TRBV9|TRBD2|few
CASSATSGGVSVEQFF
TGTGCCAGCAGCGCGACTAGCGGGGGGGTCTCGGTTGAGCAGTTCTTC
>TRBJ2-7|TRBV15|TRBD2|-
CATSMSLAGVEQYF
TGTGCCACCAGCATGTCGCTAGCGGGGGTGGAGCAGTACTTC
>TRBJ2-1|TRBV30|-|-
CAWSRSPEGEQFF
TGTGCCTGGAGTCGCAGCCCAGAGGGTGAGCAGTTCTTC
>TRBJ2-1|TRBV6-6|-|-
CASRLTRDEQFF
TGTGCCAGCAGACTTACGAGGGATGAGCAGTTCTTC
>TRBJ1-1|TRBV7-8|TRBD1|-
CASNIGTANTEAFF
TGTGCCAGCAACATCGGGACAGCTAACACTGAAGCTTTCTTT
>TRBJ1-2|TRBV4-1|TRBD1|-
CASSRPGQVDGYTF
TGCGCCAGCAGCCGCCCGGGACAGGTTGATGGCTACACCTTC
>TRBJ1-1|TRBV7-2|TRBD1|-
CASSLAGTGNTEAFF
TGTGCCAGCAGCTTAGCCGGGACAGGGAACACTGAAGCTTTCTTT
>TRBJ1-3|TRBV7-3|-|once
CASSPGSSGNTIYF
TGTGCCAGCTCCCCGGGGAGCTCTGGAAACACCATATATTTT
>TRBJ2-2|TRBV4-1|TRBD2|-
CASSHSWGGTGELFF
TGCGCCAGCAGCCACTCGTGGGGGGGCACCGGGGAGCTGTTTTTT
>TRBJ1-4|TRBV7-2|-|-
CASSFGGNDEKLFF
TGTGCCAGCAGTTTCGGAGGGAACGATGAAAAACTGTTTTTT
>TRBJ1-1|TRBV19|-|-
CASSIGTGLNTEAFF
TGTGCCAGTAGTATAGGCACAGGGTTGAACACTGAAGCTTTCTTT
>TRBJ2-7|TRBV2|TRBD2|many
CASSDYGTSGYEQYF
TGTGCCAGCAGTGATTACGGGACTAGCGGGTACGAGCAGTACTTC
>TRBJ2-5|TRBV7-8|-|-
CASSLQRQRETQYF
TGTGCCAGCAGCTTACAGAGGCAACGAGAGACCCAGTACTTC
>TRBJ2-1|TRBV4-2|TRBD2|-
CASSQTSGANYNEQFF
TGTGCCAGCAGCCAAACTAGCGGTGCCAACTACAATGAGCAGTTCTTC
>TRBJ2-7|TRBV5-1|-|-
CASSQQGSSYEQYF
TGCGCCAGCAGCCAACAGGGAAGCTCCTACGAGCAGTACTTC
>TRBJ1-1|TRBV9|-|-
CASSVGGSWNAEAFF
TGTGCCAGCAGCGTAGGTGGGAGCTGGAACGCTGAAGCTTTCTTT
>TRBJ1-2|TRBV6-6|TRBD1|-
CASSYSEGAGGYTF
TGTGCCAGCAGTTACTCGGAGGGGGCAGGAGGCTACACCTTC
>TRBJ2-1|TRBV5-1|TRBD2|-
CASTVGGESYNEQFF
TGCGCCAGCACCGTGGGGGGGGAGTCCTACAATGAGCAGTTCTTC